Listed below are T cell receptor beta chains from one sample, sequenced in a study of control samples from healthy donors and cancer patients. Measured with immunoSEQ multiplex PCR; TCRdb has only the in-frame clones, and not every one. There are 57,000 or so clones in the sample; 85% to 95% occur only once, and 4% lies in the top ten. The sample consisted of blood. The receptors stem from a man aged 30-40 years in good health. CDR3s include the opening cysteine and the closing phenylalanine or tryptophan. D genes are given only for firm matches. The listing skips clone size in some rows; elsewhere it reads once, few, many or a size class.

j_call v_call cdr3_length d_call clone_size cdr3_aa cdr3_nt
TRBJ2-5 TRBV6-6 15 - - CASSYTHGYRETQYF TGTGCCAGCAGTTACACTCACGGGTATCGAGAGACCCAGTACTTC
TRBJ1-2 TRBV29-1 13 - - CSVVGTGSYGYTF TGCAGCGTTGTGGGAACAGGATCCTATGGCTACACCTTC
TRBJ1-1 TRBV5-1 16 - - CASSLMGFGSSTEAFF TGCGCCAGCAGCTTGATGGGGTTCGGGAGCAGCACTGAAGCTTTCTTT
TRBJ2-5 TRBV4-2 18 TRBD2 - CASSQERGRGAIQETQYF TGTGCCAGCAGCCAAGAGCGGGGGCGGGGGGCCATCCAAGAGACCCAGTACTTC
TRBJ2-1 TRBV30 15 TRBD1 - CAWREGQGVYNEQFF TGTGCCTGGAGAGAGGGACAGGGGGTTTACAATGAGCAGTTCTTC
TRBJ2-2 TRBV6-1 16 - - CASSAVSPGAAGELFF TGTGCCAGCAGTGCTGTAAGTCCGGGGGCTGCCGGGGAGCTGTTTTTT
TRBJ1-4 TRBV30 15 - - CAWSHFPGTNEKLFF TGTGCCTGGAGTCATTTTCCGGGGACTAATGAAAAACTGTTTTTT
TRBJ1-1 TRBV3-1/TRBV3-2 15 - - CASSRRAGVDTEAFF TGTGCCAGCAGCAGGAGGGCAGGGGTTGACACTGAAGCTTTCTTT
TRBJ1-6 TRBV27 12 - - CASRQANSPLHF TGTGCCAGCAGACAGGCGAATTCACCCCTCCACTTT
TRBJ2-7 TRBV5-4 14 TRBD1 - CASSPLEGAKEQYF TGTGCCAGCAGCCCCCTTGAGGGGGCGAAAGAGCAGTACTTC
TRBJ1-1 TRBV29-1 15 - - CSPISVVRGNTEAFF TGCAGTCCAATTTCGGTTGTCAGGGGGAACACTGAAGCTTTCTTT
TRBJ2-2 TRBV4-3 15 - - CASSQDLGVTGELFF TGCGCCAGCAGCCAAGATCTAGGGGTTACCGGGGAGCTGTTTTTT
TRBJ2-7 TRBV23-1 12 - - CASSQSEYEQYF TGCGCCAGCAGTCAATCGGAATACGAGCAGTACTTC
TRBJ1-1 TRBV6-5 14 - once CASRIRGLDTEAFF TGTGCCAGCAGAATTCGGGGCTTGGACACTGAAGCTTTCTTT